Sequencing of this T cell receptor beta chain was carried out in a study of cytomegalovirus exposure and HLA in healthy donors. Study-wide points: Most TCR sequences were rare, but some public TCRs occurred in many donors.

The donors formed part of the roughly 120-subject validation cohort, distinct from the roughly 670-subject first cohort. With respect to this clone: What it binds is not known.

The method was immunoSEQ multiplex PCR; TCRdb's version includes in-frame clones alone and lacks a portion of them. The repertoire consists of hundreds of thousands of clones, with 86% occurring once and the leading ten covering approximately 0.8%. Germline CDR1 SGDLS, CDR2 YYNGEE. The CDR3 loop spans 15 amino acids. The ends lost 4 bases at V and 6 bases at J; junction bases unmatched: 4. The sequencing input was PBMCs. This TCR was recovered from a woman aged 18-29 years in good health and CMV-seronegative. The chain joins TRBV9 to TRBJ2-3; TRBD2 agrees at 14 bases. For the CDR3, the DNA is TGTGCCAGCAGCTCTTGGACTAGCGGGAGGGATACGCAGTATTTT. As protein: CASSSWTSGRDTQYF.